This TCR beta chain was recorded in a study of CD8 T cells in Susac syndrome. About the study: Patients with Susac syndrome were therapy-naive, on corticosteroids, or on intravenous immunoglobulin alone at blood draw. Findings and caveats of the study: CD4+ T cell repertoires in Susac syndrome lacked clonal expansion.

As to this clonotype: Its antigen is unidentified.

Reverse transcription of roughly 0.5 to 1 ug RNA used random hexamers. An immunoSEQ multiplex PCR amplified TCR beta CDR3 over 54 Vbeta and 13 Jbeta. TCRdb redid the calling of the immunoSEQ multiplex PCR reads with MiXCR, one entry per CDR3 protein. The data show around 230,000 distinct CDR3 sequences, around 96% seen once. Sequenced sample: CD4+ T cells from PBMCs. The TCR was taken from a human donor with Susac syndrome.

Here the CDR3 DNA reads TGTGCCAGCATGGGACCGGGACGGGCCTACGAGCAGTACTTC. As protein: CASMGPGRAYEQYF. V is TRBV28 and J is TRBJ2-7; D tentatively fits TRBD1 or TRBD2 (5 bases each). The CDR3 length is 14 residues. Trimming pared 7 bases from V and 2 bases from J, leaving 15 bases between. CDR1 and CDR2 from the germline V gene are MDHEN and SYDVKM.